A selection of T cell receptor beta chains follows, all from one sample in a study of T cell responses to AZD1222 COVID-19 vaccine. The protocol was immunoSEQ multiplex PCR, while the TCRdb copy is restricted to in-frame clones and leaves out a portion. Seen here are about 79,000 clones, about 80% observed once, and the top ten hold about 1.3%. Specimen: peripheral blood, collected 28 days after the second AZD1222 dose. Receptors were obtained from an adult who received the AZD1222 COVID-19 vaccine. Each CDR3 is given with its conserved first and last residue. D genes are given only for firm matches. The size of a clone is reported for some rows only, either as once, few or many, or as a class for expanded clones.

cdr3_aa cdr3_nt v_call d_call j_call clone_size
CASSPQGGSNQPQHF TGTGCCAGCAGCCCCCAGGGTGGAAGCAATCAGCCCCAGCATTTT TRBV7-2 NA TRBJ1-5 NA
CASSISQGAAAEQFF TGTGCCAGTAGTATATCCCAGGGGGCAGCTGCTGAGCAGTTCTTC TRBV19 TRBD1 TRBJ2-1 few
CASSPPGRSLTNTGELFF TGTGCCAGCAGCCCCCCGGGCCGCTCCCTCACAAACACCGGGGAGCTGTTTTTT TRBV3-1/TRBV3-2 NA TRBJ2-2 NA
CASSLSTSGRSNEQFF TGTGCCAGCAGTTTGTCGACTAGCGGGAGGTCAAATGAGCAGTTCTTC TRBV27 TRBD2 TRBJ2-1 NA
CASRQQGASGYNEQFF TGTGCCAGCAGGCAACAGGGGGCCTCGGGATACAATGAGCAGTTCTTC TRBV28 TRBD1 TRBJ2-1 NA
CATSRDRTSAETQYF TGTGCCACCAGCAGAGATAGGACTAGCGCAGAGACCCAGTACTTC TRBV15 TRBD2 TRBJ2-5 once
CASSQGLAVSNEQFF TGTGCCAGCAGCCAAGGACTAGCGGTATCCAATGAGCAGTTCTTC TRBV14 TRBD2 TRBJ2-1 NA
CASSAGTVNTEAFF TGTGCCAGCAGCGCCGGGACAGTGAACACTGAAGCTTTCTTT TRBV7-2 TRBD1 TRBJ1-1 NA
CASSLRGTIYNSPLHF TGTGCCAGCAGTTTAAGAGGGACCATATATAATTCACCCCTCCACTTT TRBV28 NA TRBJ1-6 once
CASTASGRADTQYF TGTGCCAGTACGGCTAGCGGGAGAGCAGATACGCAGTATTTT TRBV19 TRBD2 TRBJ2-3 NA
CASSEIGGGGYTF TGCGCCAGCAGCGAAATAGGGGGTGGTGGCTACACCTTC TRBV4-3 NA TRBJ1-2 NA
CASSFWADQETQYF TGTGCCAGCAGTTTCTGGGCAGACCAAGAGACCCAGTACTTC TRBV28 NA TRBJ2-5 NA
CAWSVQGNQPQHF TGTGCCTGGAGTGTACAGGGGAATCAGCCCCAGCATTTT TRBV30 TRBD1 TRBJ1-5 NA
CASRKGVRNTEAFF TGTGCCAGCAGGAAAGGGGTTAGGAACACTGAAGCTTTCTTT TRBV27 NA TRBJ1-1 NA
CASSQTDSSPPDTQYF TGTGCCAGCAGCCAAACGGACAGTTCTCCCCCAGATACGCAGTATTTT TRBV3-1/TRBV3-2 NA TRBJ2-3 NA
CASSETPSYEQYF TGTGCCAGCAGCGAGACCCCCTCCTACGAGCAGTACTTC TRBV11-3 NA TRBJ2-7 once
CASSFRTYPGRTYEQYF TGTGCCAGTAGTTTTCGTACGTATCCGGGGCGGACCTACGAGCAGTACTTC TRBV19 NA TRBJ2-7 NA
CASSISNQPQHF TGTGCCAGTAGTATTAGCAATCAGCCCCAGCATTTT TRBV19 NA TRBJ1-5 once
CASSLEGSREAFF TGTGCCAGCAGCTTGGAGGGGTCCCGGGAAGCTTTCTTT TRBV7-3 NA TRBJ1-1 NA
CASSARLAGGLDTGELFF TGTGCCAGCAGCGCCCGACTAGCGGGAGGGCTAGACACCGGGGAGCTGTTTTTT TRBV9 TRBD2 TRBJ2-2 NA
CASSPARDTQYF TGTGCCAGCAGTCCAGCCAGGGATACGCAGTATTTT TRBV27 NA TRBJ2-3 NA
CASSLAGTLYNEQFF TGTGCCAGCAGCTTAGCAGGGACACTATACAATGAGCAGTTCTTC TRBV7-8 NA TRBJ2-1 NA
CASSFYPGTQYF TGTGCCAGCAGTTTTTACCCGGGTACGCAGTATTTT TRBV12-3/TRBV12-4 NA TRBJ2-3 NA
CASSPTSGGVDTQYF TGTGCCAGCAGTCCGACTAGCGGGGGGGTAGATACGCAGTATTTT TRBV5-6 TRBD2 TRBJ2-3 NA
CASSPDAASRRNEQFF TGTGCCAGCAGCCCCGATGCGGCTAGCCGCAGAAATGAGCAGTTCTTC TRBV11-2 NA TRBJ2-1 NA
CASSKNTGVGEKLFF TGCGCCAGCAGCAAAAATACAGGGGTTGGTGAAAAACTGTTTTTT TRBV4-1 TRBD1 TRBJ1-4 NA
CASSQGQGTDTQYF TGCGCCAGCAGCCAAGGACAGGGCACAGATACGCAGTATTTT TRBV5-1 TRBD1 TRBJ2-3 NA
CASSLVVYEQYF TGTGCCAGCAGCTTAGTAGTATACGAGCAGTACTTC TRBV7-9 NA TRBJ2-7 NA
CASSQGRTGDHEQYF TGCGCCAGCAGCCAGGGGAGGACAGGGGACCACGAGCAGTACTTC TRBV4-3 TRBD1 TRBJ2-7 NA
CASSYVGNQPQHF TGTGCCAGCAGTTACGTTGGGAATCAGCCCCAGCATTTT TRBV6-6 NA TRBJ1-5 NA
CASSQVTKAPPRAQYF TGCGCCAGCAGCCAAGTTACTAAAGCCCCCCCCCGCGCGCAGTATTTT TRBV4-1 NA TRBJ2-3 NA
CASSSRTGGETQYF TGTGCCAGCAGCTCCCGGACAGGAGGGGAGACCCAGTACTTC TRBV7-9 NA TRBJ2-5 NA
CASSLAAQDIQYF TGTGCCAGCAGCTTAGCGGCCCAGGACATTCAGTACTTC TRBV11-3 NA TRBJ2-4 NA
CASSLPRQGKDYGYTF TGTGCCAGCAGTTTACCCCGACAGGGGAAAGACTATGGCTACACCTTC TRBV28 TRBD1 TRBJ1-2 NA
CASSRSGSSHNEQFF TGTGCCAGCAGCCGTAGCGGGAGTTCCCACAATGAGCAGTTCTTC TRBV27 TRBD2 TRBJ2-1 NA
CASWRTADEKLFF TGTGCCAGCTGGCGGACAGCTGATGAAAAACTGTTTTTT TRBV28 NA TRBJ1-4 NA
CASSPGTGSQYEQYF TGTGCCAGCTCACCAGGGACAGGGTCGCAATACGAGCAGTACTTC TRBV18 TRBD1 TRBJ2-7 NA
CASSLRGTVAYEQYF TGTGCCAGCAGCTTACGCGGGACTGTGGCCTACGAGCAGTACTTC TRBV5-4 NA TRBJ2-7 NA
CASPGGAMNTEAFF TGTGCCAGCCCTGGGGGGGCTATGAACACTGAAGCTTTCTTT TRBV6-5 NA TRBJ1-1 NA
CASSPPGQGGGREKLFF TGTGCCAGCAGCCCACCGGGACAGGGGGGCGGTAGGGAAAAACTGTTTTTT TRBV9 TRBD1 TRBJ1-4 NA
CASSSGLTNQPQHF TGTGCCAGCAGCTCTGGACTCACGAATCAGCCCCAGCATTTT TRBV7-2 NA TRBJ1-5 NA